The 31 T cell receptor beta chains below were found in one sample sequenced in a study of shared clonotypes between healthy human individuals. The method was immunoSEQ multiplex PCR; TCRdb's version includes in-frame clones alone and lacks a portion of them. The sample lists some 680,000 clones, 73% occurring once. Sequenced material: memory CD4+ T cells sorted from blood. As to subset: CD45RA-negative fraction. The receptors here all came from a woman aged 25 to 39 in good health.

The chain is built from TRBV7-9 and TRBJ2-2; D is tentatively TRBD1 or TRBD2 (5 bases each). The CDR3 covers 15 residues. The V end lost 1 base, the J end lost 3 bases, and 9 bases lay between the germline ends. Germline values: CDR1 SEHNR, CDR2 FQNEAQ (reference sequence). The chain's CDR3 is CASSLEGSYTGELFF. The DNA of the CDR3 is TGTGCCAGCAGCTTAGAGGGGAGTTACACCGGGGAGCTGTTTTTT. The entire variable domain, with the rest obtained from reference TRBV7-9 and TRBJ2-2, is as follows: DTGVSQNPRHKITKRGQNVTFRCDPISEHNRLYWYRQTLGQGPEFLTYFQNEAQLEKSRLLSDRFSAERPKGSFSTLEIQRTEQGDSAMYLCASSLEGSYTGELFFGEGSRLTVL.

V and J are TRBV9 and TRBJ1-4, with 9 bases that match TRBD1. This CDR3 has 16 residues. After removal of 4 bases from V and 3 bases from J, the junction contained 7 bases not matched to a gene. Germline V gene data show CDR1 as SGDLS and CDR2 as YYNGEE. CDR3 region: CASSSYRDRANEKLFF. As DNA, the CDR3 is TGTGCCAGCAGCTCCTACCGGGACAGGGCTAATGAAAAACTGTTTTTT.

This chain links TRBV9 with TRBJ2-1; 8 nucleotides line up with TRBD1. J lost 0 bases, V lost 4 bases, and 3 bases had no gene match. The length of the CDR3 is 15 residues. Germline lookup yields CDR1 SGDLS and CDR2 YYNGEE. The CDR3 sequence is CASSITGGSYNEQFF. The DNA of the CDR3 is TGTGCCAGCAGCATCACAGGGGGCTCCTACAATGAGCAGTTCTTC.

The J gene is TRBJ2-7, the V gene TRBV7-2; D remains ambiguous. V shed 0 bases and J shed 1 base, with 16 bases lying between them. This CDR3 region has 17 residues. Germline lookup yields CDR1 SGHTA and CDR2 FQGNSA. Written as DNA, the CDR3 is TGTGCCAGCAGCTTAGCGCTAGGTGGCGGAAAGTCCTACGAGCAGTACTTC. Translating it yields CASSLALGGGKSYEQYF.

The chain combines TRBV14 with TRBJ2-2; 7 positions agree with TRBD1. Per germline, CDR1 SGHDN and CDR2 FVKESK. V lost 3 bases, J lost 5 bases, and 6 bases stayed unmatched. This CDR3 spans 15 amino acids. The CDR3 sequence: CASSQLQQGTGELFF. CDR3 DNA sequence: TGTGCCAGCAGCCAGTTACAACAGGGGACCGGGGAGCTGTTTTTT.

The chain links TRBV4-1 to TRBJ2-5; a possible D gene is TRBD1 (6 bases). Germline CDR1 reads MGHRA; CDR2 reads YSYEKL. The CDR3 is 16 amino acids. Deletions cut 5 bases from V and 2 bases from J, with 18 bases between. The CDR3 coding sequence is TGCGCCAGCAGCTACCCTGGGATTACAGGGCAAGAGACCCAGTACTTC. The encoded protein is CASSYPGITGQETQYF.

A word on this clone: At the DNA level, this CDR3 is encoded by other sequences in the same sample as well. This sequence joins TRBV5-1 and TRBJ2-5, with D perhaps being TRBD1 or TRBD2 (5 bases each). Trimming took off 1 base at V and 2 bases at J, with 9 bases between the two ends. CDR3 size: 14 residues. Looked up from germline, CDR1 is SGHRS and CDR2 is YFSETQ. CDR3 sequence: CASSLRGVQETQYF. For the CDR3, the DNA is TGCGCCAGCAGCTTGCGAGGGGTTCAAGAGACCCAGTACTTC.

About this clone itself: It differs at one base from a far larger clone, so likely a read error. DNA for the CDR3: TGTGCCAGCAGTGACTCGGGGGATACGCAGTATTTT. Protein: CASSDSGDTQYF. This chain joins TRBV6-1 and TRBJ2-3; TRBD2 is a possible D gene (5 bases). V gave up 3 bases and J gave up 6 bases, with 7 bases separating them. CDR1 is MNHNS, CDR2 SASEGT, per germline. The CDR3 has 12 residues.

This clone showed up just once. This sequence joins TRBV14 and TRBJ2-1, with 7 bases identical to TRBD2. CDR1 SGHDN and CDR2 FVKESK come from the germline V gene. The CDR3 has 15 amino acids. V was clipped by 2 bases and J by 7 bases; unmatched bases: 8. The CDR3 sequence: CASSQLRELGNEQFF. CDR3 in DNA: TGTGCCAGCAGCCAACTGCGGGAGTTGGGAAATGAGCAGTTCTTC.

This chain links TRBV6-5 with TRBJ2-7; D gene ambiguous. Germline V gene lookup returns CDR1 MNHEY and CDR2 SVGAGI. V gave up 2 bases and J gave up 2 bases, with 13 bases separating them. The CDR3 spans 15 residues. CDR3 in DNA: TGTGCCAGCAGTTACAAGCGCACCTCGACCTACGAGCAGTACTTC. This codes for CASSYKRTSTYEQYF.

The gene calls are TRBV2 and TRBJ2-6; D may be TRBD1 (6 bases). The CDR3 covers 14 residues. V shed 7 bases and J shed 4 bases, with 11 bases lying between them. In germline, CDR1 is SNHLY, CDR2 FYNNEI. The CDR3 nucleotides are TGTGCCAGCAAAAGGACAGCAGGGGCCAACGTCCTGACTTTC. The encoded protein is CASKRTAGANVLTF.

This clone was observed a single time. V is TRBV6-5 and J is TRBJ2-3; D is perhaps TRBD1 or TRBD2 (5 bases each). V dropped 0 bases and J dropped 7 bases, with 14 bases sitting between them. Germline values: CDR1 MNHEY, CDR2 SVGAGI. The CDR3 spans 15 residues. CDR3 protein: CASSYSVGGAHTQYF. The CDR3 nucleotides are TGTGCCAGCAGTTACTCTGTTGGGGGTGCACATACGCAGTATTTT.

In regard to this clone: The identical CDR3 is also encoded by other nucleotide sequences in the sample. CDR3 DNA: TGTGCCAGTAGTATTAACGGGAACACTGAAGCTTTCTTT. Protein: CASSINGNTEAFF. The gene calls are TRBV19 and TRBJ1-1; D gene unclear. CDR1 LNHDA and CDR2 SQIVND come from the germline V gene (reference sequence). V lost 3 bases to trimming and J lost 1 base, with 6 bases between them. The CDR3 sequence is 13 residues long. The complete variable domain, with remaining parts taken from reference TRBV19 and TRBJ1-1, reads DGGITQSPKYLFRKEGQNVTLSCEQNLNHDAMYWYRQDPGQGLRLIYYSQIVNDFQKGDIAEGYSVSREKKESFPLTVTSAQKNPTAFYLCASSINGNTEAFFGQGTRLTVV.

The chain combines TRBV29-1 with TRBJ2-7, with D unresolved. Trimming left V 5 bases short and J 0 bases short, with 11 bases between. CDR3 length equals 13 residues. The V gene's germline CDR1 is SQVTM and CDR2 ANQGSEA. The CDR3 coding sequence is TGCAGCGTTTTGGCTGCGAGCTCCTACGAGCAGTACTTC. Amino acid sequence: CSVLAASSYEQYF.

The genes are TRBV10-1 and TRBJ2-1, with D possibly being TRBD1 or TRBD2 (5 bases each). Trimming took 5 bases from V and 10 from J, leaving 21 bases between them. The CDR3 extends over 15 amino acids. Germline values: CDR1 WNHNN, CDR2 SYGVQD (reference sequence). Written as DNA, the CDR3 is TGCGCCAGCAGTCCAGGGACCTATTGGGAAGGGGAGCAGTTCTTC. It encodes CASSPGTYWEGEQFF.

The chain's CDR3 is CASSLLGSNEKLFF. The CDR3 nucleotides are TGTGCCAGCAGTTTATTAGGGTCTAATGAAAAACTGTTTTTT. V gene TRBV27 combines with J gene TRBJ1-4, with D unresolved. This CDR3 comprises 14 residues. CDR1 and CDR2 (germline): MNHEY, SMNVEV (reference sequence). V shed 1 base and J shed 3 bases, with 6 bases lying between them.

V usage is TRBV5-5 and J usage is TRBJ2-3, with D possibly being TRBD1 (6 bases). This CDR3 is built from 13 residues. Germline V gives CDR1 SGHKS, CDR2 YYEKEE (reference sequence). V was trimmed by 4 bases and J by 3 bases, leaving 9 bases between them. CDR3 sequence (DNA): TGTGCCAGCAGCAAGGGGGATACAGATACGCAGTATTTT. The encoded protein is CASSKGDTDTQYF.

CDR3 in DNA: TGTGCCAGCTCACCACCTTCTAGCAATCAGCCCCAGCATTTT. Its protein product is CASSPPSSNQPQHF. The V and J genes are TRBV18 and TRBJ1-5; D is uncertain. CDR3 size: 14 residues. Trimming pared 0 bases from V and 0 bases from J, leaving 3 bases between. The germline V gene encodes CDR1 KGHSH and CDR2 LQKENI.

J is TRBJ2-2 and V is TRBV6-5, with 10 bases identical to TRBD2. CDR1 MNHEY and CDR2 SVGAGI come from the germline V gene. V was pared by 6 bases and J by 7 bases, with 8 bases of the junction left unmatched. This CDR3 is built from 15 residues. The CDR3 loop reads CASSQTSGLVGELFF. DNA for the CDR3: TGTGCCAGCAGCCAGACTAGCGGGCTCGTCGGGGAGCTGTTTTTT.

The chain carries TRBV27 and TRBJ2-1; a possible D gene is TRBD1 (6 bases). In germline, CDR1 is MNHEY, CDR2 SMNVEV (reference sequence). Trimming shortened V by 5 bases and J by 0 bases, and 17 bases separated the two germline ends. The CDR3 totals 17 residues. The CDR3 DNA follows: TGTGCCAGCAGTCACCGCCCACAGGGCAGCTCCTACAATGAGCAGTTCTTC. Protein product: CASSHRPQGSSYNEQFF.

This chain links TRBV5-1 with TRBJ2-1; no clear D. CDR3 length: 16 amino acids. V was trimmed by 0 bases and J by 0 bases, leaving 10 bases between them. The germline CDR1 and CDR2 sequences are SGHRS and YFSETQ. The CDR3 bases are TGCGCCAGCAGCTTGGCGACATCGCTCTCCTACAATGAGCAGTTCTTC. Amino acids: CASSLATSLSYNEQFF.

The J gene is TRBJ2-2, the V gene TRBV27; D is uncertain. Germline-derived CDR1 and CDR2 are MNHEY and SMNVEV (reference sequence). V was cut by 6 bases and J by 7 bases, with 9 bases left in between. The CDR3 sequence is 12 residues long. The CDR3 DNA reads TGTGCCAGCAGCCGGACCTACGGGGAGCTGTTTTTT. This codes for CASSRTYGELFF.

On this clone: Other DNA sequences in the sample encode the same CDR3. The chain couples TRBV11-2 to TRBJ1-1; D gene unclear. V was shortened by 1 base and J by 1 base, with 4 bases between the two germline ends. Germline lookup yields CDR1 SGHAT and CDR2 FQNNGV. The CDR3 contains 13 residues. CDR3 DNA sequence: TGTGCCAGCAGCTTAGGCACGAACACTGAAGCTTTCTTT. This encodes CASSLGTNTEAFF.

V gene TRBV6-1 combines with J gene TRBJ2-7; 9 bases map to TRBD2. The CDR3 is made up of 14 amino acids. V was clipped by 7 bases and J by 4 bases; unmatched bases: 8. Germline V gene lookup returns CDR1 MNHNS and CDR2 SASEGT. The CDR3 region is CASNVAGVGYEQYF. The CDR3 DNA is TGTGCCAGCAACGTAGCGGGAGTGGGTTACGAGCAGTACTTC.

V gene TRBV7-9 combines with J gene TRBJ2-3; the D is unclear. Looked up from germline, CDR1 is SEHNR and CDR2 is FQNEAQ (reference sequence). The CDR3 is made up of 16 amino acids. V lost 1 base and J lost 0, with 11 bases in between. CDR3 in amino acids: CASSLGPRTSTDTQYF. The CDR3 bases are TGTGCCAGCAGCTTAGGCCCCAGGACGAGCACAGATACGCAGTATTTT.

This clone occurred many times. The rearrangement joins TRBV28 to TRBJ1-4; D not resolved. Germline assignment: CDR1 MDHEN and CDR2 SYDVKM. The CDR3 sequence is 12 residues long. With 8 bases removed from V and 3 bases from J, the gap between germline ends came to 7 bases. This CDR3 reads CASGYPNEKLFF. CDR3 coding DNA: TGTGCCAGCGGTTACCCTAATGAAAAACTGTTTTTT.

There are many counts of this clone. This chain uses TRBV28 with TRBJ2-3; 8 positions agree with TRBD2. The CDR3 has 16 residues. Germline V gives CDR1 MDHEN, CDR2 SYDVKM. Trimming took 4 bases from V and 0 from J; bases not matched to a gene: 6. CDR3 region: CASSSRGGGSTDTQYF. The DNA for the CDR3 is TGTGCCAGCAGTTCGAGGGGCGGGGGGAGCACAGATACGCAGTATTTT.

In this sample, this clone turned up once. The chain uses TRBV19 and TRBJ2-3; 9 positions match TRBD2. The junction had 3 bases not matched to a gene; V was cut back by 0 bases and J by 2 bases. This CDR3 is 16 amino acids long. Germline values: CDR1 LNHDA, CDR2 SQIVND (reference sequence). Written as DNA, the CDR3 is TGTGCCAGTAGTATAGACCTAGCGGGAACCACAGATACGCAGTATTTT. Its translation: CASSIDLAGTTDTQYF.

The chain has TRBV30 and TRBJ2-5; weak D call: TRBD1 (5 bases). With 2 bases removed from V and 5 bases from J, the gap between germline ends came to 15 bases. The CDR3 has 14 amino acids. Germline CDR1 is GTSNPN and CDR2 is SVGIG (reference sequence). The CDR3 bases are TGTGCCTGGAGTATTGTAGGGGTTCAGGAGACCCAGTACTTC. Its translation is CAWSIVGVQETQYF.

This clone was recorded once. The chain employs TRBV2 and TRBJ1-1, with TRBD1 identical over 8 bases. Germline CDR1 and CDR2: SNHLY and FYNNEI. J gave up 6 bases and V 6 bases, and 9 bases lay outside the gene matches. The CDR3 is made up of 14 amino acids. DNA for the CDR3: TGTGCCAGCAGCTATATTGACAGGGGCGCTGAAGCTTTCTTT. Translating it yields CASSYIDRGAEAFF. The entire variable domain, with the rest obtained from reference TRBV2 and TRBJ1-1, is as follows: EPEVTQTPSHQVTQMGQEVILRCVPISNHLYFYWYRQILGQKVEFLVSFYNNEISEKSEIFDDQFSVERPDGSNFTLKIRSTKLEDSAMYFCASSYIDRGAEAFFGQGTRLTVV.

V gene TRBV18 combines with J gene TRBJ1-1; D call uncertain. Trimming removed 2 bases at V and 7 bases at J, with 14 bases between. Germline loops: CDR1 KGHSH, CDR2 LQKENI. CDR3 length: 14 amino acids. The CDR3 bases are TGTGCCAGCTCACCATACGAAGGCGAGGGTGAAGCTTTCTTT. This sequence encodes CASSPYEGEGEAFF. Combining the CDR3 with reference TRBV18 and TRBJ1-1 gives the whole variable domain NAGVMQNPRHLVRRRGQEARLRCSPMKGHSHVYWYRQLPEEGLKFMVYLQKENIIDESGMPKERFSAEFPKEGPSILRIQQVVRGDSAAYFCASSPYEGEGEAFFGQGTRLTVV.